These 17 T cell receptor beta chains were sequenced from one sample in a study of post-analysis software for immune sequencing data (dated by TCRdb to the mid-2010s). The paper's findings and limits, for the study overall: Roughly 5 TRBV segments, including TRBV5-6, TRBV5-1 and TRBV20-1, were significantly more frequent in patients than controls.

These receptors have no known antigen. The library was built by means of PCR. The data were produced on an Illumina HiSeq 2500. To reduce PCR and sequencing biases, unique molecular identifiers were built into the TCR beta cDNA libraries. TCRdb itself trimmed the public reads at Q25 with fastp, ran MiXCR and retained productive beta chains. Each entry is one CDR3 protein sequence, shown with its most common DNA and genes. This sample is represented by some 890,000 distinct CDR3 sequences; roughly 50% of them were singletons. Approximately 4.4% of the sample goes to the ten largest clones. What was sequenced was blood. Source of these receptors: a girl under 18 with multiple sclerosis.

Comment on this clonotype: This likely comes from a read error, as the CDR3 has no conserved phenylalanine or tryptophan at its end. V usage is TRBV29-1 and J usage is TRBJ2-5, with 7 positions matching TRBD1. The J call may be incorrect, as the DNA end agrees better with TRBJ2-7. Germline V gene lookup returns CDR1 SQVTM and CDR2 ANQGSEA. The CDR3 is 13 amino acids. This CDR3 is CSAHRGKGYEQYL. The CDR3 DNA reads TGCAGCGCGCACAGGGGAAAGGGGTACGAGCAGTACCTC.

This clonotype was picked up a small number of times. The chain has TRBV5-6 and TRBJ1-2, with 9 nucleotides matching TRBD1. This CDR3 spans 15 amino acids. Germline lookup yields CDR1 SGHDT and CDR2 YYEEEE. The trim removed 4 bases at V and 7 bases at J, leaving 11 bases unmatched. The chain's CDR3 is CASSASGTGFFGYTF. The DNA for the CDR3 is TGTGCCAGCAGCGCGTCCGGGACAGGGTTTTTTGGCTACACCTTC.

The genes are TRBV7-9 and TRBJ2-7; TRBD2 matches 11 bases. This CDR3 region has 17 residues. J was trimmed by 0 bases and V by 3 bases; bases with no gene match: 7. Germline loops: CDR1 SEHNR, CDR2 FQNEAQ (reference sequence). CDR3 sequence (DNA): TGTGCCAGCAGCTTCCGGCCTACTAGCGGGAGCTCCTACGAGCAGTACTTC. As protein: CASSFRPTSGSSYEQYF.

The CDR3 spells CASSRDVPYYGYTF. DNA of the CDR3: TGTGCCAGCAGCCGGGACGTACCGTACTATGGCTACACCTTC. The chain combines TRBV3-1 with TRBJ1-2, with D possibly being TRBD1 (5 bases). Germline V gene lookup returns CDR1 LGHDT and CDR2 YNNKEL (reference sequence). The CDR3 is 14 residues long. Trimming shortened V by 4 bases and J by 3 bases, and 12 bases separated the two germline ends. Complete variable domain (other parts from reference TRBV3-1 and TRBJ1-2): DTAVSQTPKYLVTQMGNDKSIKCEQNLGHDTMYWYKQDSKKFLKIMFSYNNKELIINETVPNRFSPKSPDKAHLNLHINSLELGDSAVYFCASSRDVPYYGYTFGSGTRLTVV.

This sequence joins TRBV4-1 and TRBJ2-7, with a weak D call TRBD1 (5 bases). This CDR3 has 14 amino acids. Germline lookup yields CDR1 MGHRA and CDR2 YSYEKL. V lost 0 bases and J lost 6, with 12 bases in between. CDR3 nucleotide sequence: TGCGCCAGCAGCCAAGAAGGGGTCGGCTCCGAGCAGTACTTC. Translating it yields CASSQEGVGSEQYF.

The chain is built from TRBV18 and TRBJ2-3; D not certain. The CDR3 is made up of 15 amino acids. Germline V gene lookup returns CDR1 KGHSH and CDR2 LQKENI. The ends were cut back, 3 bases at V and 3 bases at J, with 13 bases in the middle. The CDR3, as DNA: TGTGCCAGCTCACCTCAGCAGATTGGTACAGATACGCAGTATTTT. It specifies CASSPQQIGTDTQYF.

This clonotype came up a few times. The chain joins TRBV6-2 or TRBV6-3 to TRBJ2-6, with D uncertain. Trimming took off 2 bases at V and 2 bases at J, with 16 bases between the two ends. CDR1 is MNHEY, CDR2 SVGEGT, per germline. The CDR3 has 18 amino acids. CDR3 loop: CASSYVVRKHTGANVLTF. The DNA for the CDR3 is TGTGCCAGCAGTTACGTGGTCCGGAAACATACTGGGGCCAACGTCCTGACTTTC.

The chain has TRBV12-3 or TRBV12-4 and TRBJ2-7; possibly TRBD1 for D (5 bases). The end of the DNA is better explained by TRBJ2-5, so the J call may be wrong. The CDR3 covers 14 residues. For the CDR3, the DNA is TGTGCCAGCAGGCTAGGGGTGGGTGTGGAGACCCAGTACTTC. It encodes CASRLGVGVETQYF.

The V gene is TRBV5-5, the J gene TRBJ1-4; D unresolved. Trimming shortened V by 4 bases and J by 6 bases, and 16 bases separated the two germline ends. Germline V CDR1 and CDR2: SGHKS, YYEKEE (reference sequence). The length of the CDR3 is 15 residues. CDR3 nucleotides: TGTGCCAGCAGCCTCGCAGGCTCCCGGGATGAAAAACTGTTTTTT. Translation: CASSLAGSRDEKLFF.

The chain combines TRBV9 with TRBJ1-2; D is undetermined. From germline, CDR1 is SGDLS and CDR2 YYNGEE. V was pared by 3 bases and J by 5 bases, with 20 bases between. This CDR3 region has 16 residues. CDR3: CASSAVRGRNPYGYTF. The DNA of the CDR3 is TGTGCCAGCAGCGCAGTACGAGGGCGGAACCCGTATGGCTACACCTTC.

The chain recombines TRBV29-1 with TRBJ2-3; 11 bases line up with TRBD2. Trimming cost V 5 bases and J 0 bases; bases outside gene matches: 4. Germline assignment: CDR1 SQVTM and CDR2 ANQGSEA. The CDR3 spans 15 residues. Written as DNA, the CDR3 is TGCAGCGTTAGGGGACTAGCGGCTAGCACAGATACGCAGTATTTT. Its protein is CSVRGLAASTDTQYF.

This clonotype was counted a few times. The CDR3 DNA follows: TGCAGTGCTGAGCAGGGGGAGGCCTATGGCTACACCTTC. It codes for CSAEQGEAYGYTF. The chain recombines TRBV20-1 with TRBJ1-2; 7 bases match TRBD1. This CDR3 is built from 13 residues. After removal of 5 bases from V and 4 bases from J, the junction contained 7 bases not matched to a gene. Germline V gives CDR1 DFQATT, CDR2 SNEGSKA (reference sequence).

This clonotype was recorded a few times. The genes are TRBV4-1 and TRBJ2-7, with D perhaps matching TRBD2 (5 bases). The CDR3 length is 15 residues. Trimming cost V 1 base and J 2 bases, with 12 bases left between them. Per the germline V gene, CDR1 is MGHRA and CDR2 is YSYEKL. CDR3 protein: CASSQGGFSPYEQYF. In DNA, the CDR3 is TGCGCCAGCAGCCAAGGAGGGTTCAGCCCCTACGAGCAGTACTTC.

The V and J genes are TRBV12-5 and TRBJ2-1; either TRBD1 or TRBD2 may fit D (5 bases each). Germline values: CDR1 LGHNT, CDR2 FRNRAP. This CDR3 comprises 17 residues. Deletions cut 5 bases from V and 0 bases from J, with 17 bases between. The CDR3: CASGPPGQTISYNEQFF. For the CDR3, the DNA is TGTGCTAGTGGTCCACCGGGGCAGACCATCTCCTACAATGAGCAGTTCTTC.

This clonotype was observed many times. The J gene is TRBJ2-7, the V gene TRBV5-1; D ambiguous. The CDR3 has 14 residues. Deletions cut 2 bases from V and 0 bases from J, with 9 bases between. Germline CDR1 SGHRS, CDR2 YFSETQ. The CDR3 spells CASSLARSSYEQYF. DNA for the CDR3: TGCGCCAGCAGCTTAGCGAGGAGCTCCTACGAGCAGTACTTC.

The chain's CDR3 is CASSFRTGYQETQYF. The CDR3 DNA sequence: TGTGCCAGCAGTTTCAGGACAGGGTACCAAGAGACCCAGTACTTC. The chain links TRBV11-2 to TRBJ2-5; 8 bases are a match to TRBD1. The ends lost 6 bases at V and 0 bases at J; junction bases unmatched: 6. This CDR3 is built from 15 residues. The germline V gene encodes CDR1 SGHAT and CDR2 FQNNGV.

The genes are TRBV11-2 and TRBJ2-7; D perhaps matches TRBD2 (5 bases). The V end was cut by 4 bases, the J end by 7 bases, with 11 bases between. CDR1 and CDR2 from the germline V gene are SGHAT and FQNNGV. The CDR3 loop spans 12 amino acids. As DNA, the CDR3 is TGTGCCAGCAGCTCCTCTAAGCGGGAGCAGTACTTC. Its translation: CASSSSKREQYF.